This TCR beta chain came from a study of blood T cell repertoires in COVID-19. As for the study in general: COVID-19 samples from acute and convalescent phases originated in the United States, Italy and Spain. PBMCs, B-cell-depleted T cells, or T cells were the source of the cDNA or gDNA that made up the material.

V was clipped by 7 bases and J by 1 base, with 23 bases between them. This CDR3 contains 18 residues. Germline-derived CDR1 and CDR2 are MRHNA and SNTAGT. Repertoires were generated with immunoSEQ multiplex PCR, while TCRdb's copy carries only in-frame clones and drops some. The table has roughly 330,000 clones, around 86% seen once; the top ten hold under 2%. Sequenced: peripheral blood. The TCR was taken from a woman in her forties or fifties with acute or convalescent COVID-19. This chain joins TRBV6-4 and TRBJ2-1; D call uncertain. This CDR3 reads CASTVRVRTIPSYNEQFF. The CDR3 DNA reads TGTGCCAGCACAGTCCGGGTCAGAACGATTCCTTCCTACAATGAGCAGTTCTTC.